The clone carrying this T cell receptor beta chain has just a few counts. These data originate in a study of blood T cell repertoires in COVID-19. The overall study: Donors in the United States, Italy and Spain gave samples during acute or convalescent COVID-19.

This table comes from immunoSEQ multiplex PCR, and its TCRdb copy is limited to in-frame clones, with some not included. This table has under 150,000 clones, around 85% appearing once. Trimming took 1 base from V and 1 from J; bases not matched to a gene: 4. The CDR3 has 16 amino acids. From germline, CDR1 is LGHNA and CDR2 YSLEER. The sample consisted of peripheral blood. The chain has TRBV4-3 and TRBJ2-3, with 8 bases that match TRBD2. The TCR sequence derives from a human donor in a cohort sampled during active COVID-19. This CDR3 reads CASSQGYSGGTDTQYF. As DNA, the CDR3 is TGCGCCAGCAGCCAAGGGTATAGCGGGGGCACAGATACGCAGTATTTT.